Following are 15 T cell receptor beta chains from one sample sequenced in a study of identical twins (dated by TCRdb to about 2016). The library was obtained by 5' RACE. Sequencing relied on an Illumina HiSeq 2000. TCRdb's own reprocessing of the public reads used fastp at Q25 and MiXCR and kept productive beta chains. All rows with the same CDR3 protein become a single entry with the most common DNA and genes. For this sample there are about 890,000 distinct CDR3 sequences; 9% to 15% appear just once. Around 1.5% of the sample comes from the top ten. The same data also went into a second study, on yellow fever vaccine responses in identical twins.

The sequenced material came from PBMCs. These receptors were collected from a woman younger than 35 in good health.

This clonotype showed up just a few times. This chain links TRBV4-2 with TRBJ1-1, with 7 nucleotides matching TRBD1. Germline CDR1 LGHNA, CDR2 YNFKEQ. This CDR3 has 15 amino acids. The V and J ends lost 0 bases and 11 bases, in that order; junction bases with no gene match: 12. The CDR3 here is CASSQDKTGTRGAFF. In DNA form, the CDR3 reads TGTGCCAGCAGCCAAGACAAGACAGGGACCCGGGGGGCTTTCTTT.

This rearrangement joins TRBV27 to TRBJ1-5; D ambiguous. V was clipped by 5 bases and J by 0 bases, with 5 bases between them. Germline values: CDR1 MNHEY, CDR2 SMNVEV (reference sequence). The CDR3 contains 13 residues. DNA for the CDR3: TGTGCCAGCAGTAAGCATAGCAATCAGCCCCAGCATTTT. Amino acids: CASSKHSNQPQHF.

This sequence joins TRBV27 and TRBJ2-5, with D possibly matching TRBD1 (6 bases). CDR1 is MNHEY, CDR2 SMNVEV, per germline (reference sequence). V lost 3 bases and J lost 1, with 12 bases in between. The CDR3 has 15 residues. CDR3 amino acids: CASSFYSRGQETQYF. The CDR3 DNA sequence: TGTGCCAGCAGTTTCTATTCCAGGGGCCAAGAGACCCAGTACTTC.

This clonotype was seen at least ten times. The chain carries TRBV12-3 or TRBV12-4 and TRBJ2-3; 8 bases fit TRBD2. V was clipped by 4 bases and J by 5 bases; unmatched bases: 5. The CDR3 covers 14 residues. CDR3 sequence reads: CASSSPGGGDTQYF. The CDR3 bases are TGTGCCAGCAGTTCCCCGGGGGGGGGAGATACGCAGTATTTT.

At least ten counts were recorded for this clonotype. The J gene is TRBJ1-5, the V gene TRBV29-1; TRBD1 is a possible D gene (5 bases). CDR3 length equals 14 residues. Germline assignment: CDR1 SQVTM and CDR2 ANQGSEA. Between the trimmed V and J ends, which lost 5 bases and 0 bases, there was a span of 11 bases. The CDR3 coding sequence is TGCAGCGTTCCTGGACACGATAGCAATCAGCCCCAGCATTTT. Its translation: CSVPGHDSNQPQHF.

This clonotype was counted a few times. The chain is built from TRBV24-1 and TRBJ2-3; maybe TRBD2 (6 bases). The CDR3 has 17 amino acids. V was clipped by 3 bases and J by 4 bases, with 19 bases between them. Germline V gene lookup returns CDR1 KGHDR and CDR2 SFDVKD. The CDR3, as DNA: TGTGCCACCAGTGATCGTGGGGACTTCCCAGGCCCAGATACGCAGTATTTT. Translation gives CATSDRGDFPGPDTQYF.

Regarding this clonotype: This clone may be a read error of a much larger clone one base away. V is TRBV12-3 or TRBV12-4 and J is TRBJ2-3, with D possibly matching TRBD1 (6 bases). The V end lost 6 bases, the J end lost 8 bases, and 9 bases lay between the germline ends. The CDR3 runs to 11 residues. CDR3 protein: CASRTGATQYF. In DNA, the CDR3 is TGTGCCAGCAGGACAGGCGCTACGCAGTATTTT.

This clonotype has only a few counts. V and J are TRBV15 and TRBJ2-1, with 10 bases matching TRBD2. This CDR3 comprises 18 residues. Trimming cost V 0 bases and J 0 bases; bases outside gene matches: 5. In germline, CDR1 is LNHNV, CDR2 YYDKDF (reference sequence). The CDR3 protein is CATSRDRSSGSSYNEQFF. The CDR3 DNA reads as TGTGCCACCAGCAGAGATCGGTCTAGCGGGAGCTCCTACAATGAGCAGTTCTTC.

At least ten counts were recorded for this clonotype. J is TRBJ2-1 and V is TRBV10-2, with D maybe TRBD2 (6 bases). The V gene's germline CDR1 is WSHSY and CDR2 SAAADI. The CDR3 sequence is 15 residues long. Trimming left V 0 bases short and J 0 bases short, with 6 bases between. This CDR3 is CASSESGLSYNEQFF. The CDR3 DNA follows: TGCGCCAGCAGTGAGTCGGGACTCTCCTACAATGAGCAGTTCTTC.

In this sample, this clonotype turned up a few times. The gene calls are TRBV3-1 and TRBJ2-7; no definite D call. The CDR3 is 16 amino acids. Germline CDR1 reads LGHDT; CDR2 reads YNNKEL (reference sequence). V lost 0 bases to trimming and J lost 3 bases, with 15 bases between them. Here the CDR3 reads CASSQDLRAVSYEQYV. The CDR3 DNA follows: TGTGCCAGCAGCCAAGACCTCCGGGCCGTAAGCTACGAGCAGTACGTC.

The chain couples TRBV20-1 to TRBJ2-5; 8 bases fit TRBD2. CDR3 length: 13 amino acids. The V and J ends lost 3 bases and 7 bases, in that order; junction bases with no gene match: 7. CDR1 DFQATT and CDR2 SNEGSKA come from the germline V gene (reference sequence). CDR3 in amino acids: CSASLAGGGTQYF. In DNA form, the CDR3 reads TGCAGTGCTAGTCTAGCGGGTGGTGGGACCCAGTACTTC.

Many counts were recorded for this clonotype. The chain joins TRBV9 to TRBJ1-4; possibly TRBD1 for D (6 bases). Trimming left V 4 bases short and J 3 bases short, with 13 bases between. The CDR3 contains 15 residues. The germline CDR1 and CDR2 sequences are SGDLS and YYNGEE. CDR3 sequence: CASSPRTASNEKLFF. DNA for the CDR3: TGTGCCAGCAGCCCTCGGACAGCCTCTAATGAAAAACTGTTTTTT. The full variable domain, with the rest looked up from reference TRBV9 and TRBJ1-4, is DSGVTQTPKHLITATGQRVTLRCSPRSGDLSVYWYQQSLDQGLQFLIQYYNGEERAKGNILERFSAQQFPDLHSELNLSSLELGDSALYFCASSPRTASNEKLFFGSGTQLSVL.

In this sample, this clonotype turned up a few times. The rearrangement joins TRBV20-1 to TRBJ2-1, with 8 bases aligning to TRBD2. Per germline, CDR1 DFQATT and CDR2 SNEGSKA (reference sequence). CDR3 length: 14 residues. Losses at the gene ends were 4 bases for V and 4 bases for J; bases not matched to a gene: 6. CDR3 in DNA: TGCAGTGCTACCACTAGCGGAACATACAATGAGCAGTTCTTC. Translating gives CSATTSGTYNEQFF.

This clonotype was seen more than once but under ten times. The chain uses TRBV5-1 and TRBJ2-2; possibly TRBD1 for D (5 bases). The CDR3 contains 16 residues. Per germline, CDR1 SGHRS and CDR2 YFSETQ. V lost 0 bases to trimming and J lost 5 bases, with 14 bases between them. The CDR3 sequence is CASSLARAVGTGELFF. DNA for the CDR3: TGCGCCAGCAGCTTGGCCAGGGCTGTGGGGACCGGGGAGCTGTTTTTT.

The chain joins TRBV18 to TRBJ2-1, with 10 positions matching TRBD2. From germline, CDR1 is KGHSH and CDR2 LQKENI. This CDR3 is built from 15 residues. Trimming at V came to 5 bases and at J to 4 bases, leaving 5 bases not matched to a gene. In DNA, the CDR3 is TGTGCCAGCTCATATTCTAGCGGGGGTTACAATGAGCAGTTCTTC. Translating gives CASSYSSGGYNEQFF.